These 27 T cell receptor beta chains were sequenced from one sample in a study of T cell responses to AZD1222 COVID-19 vaccine. Measured with immunoSEQ multiplex PCR; TCRdb has only the in-frame clones, and not every one. The sample has around 110,000 clones, roughly nine tenths seen once. The material sequenced was peripheral blood, taken 28 days after the second AZD1222 dose. Receptors originate from an adult who received the AZD1222 COVID-19 vaccine.

The chain combines TRBV27 with TRBJ2-1; D is ambiguous. The ends were cut back, 5 bases at V and 10 bases at J, with 12 bases in the middle. Germline CDR1 MNHEY, CDR2 SMNVEV (reference sequence). The CDR3 runs 12 residues. The CDR3 nucleotides read TGTGCCAGCAGTCTCACCAGCAGAGAGCAGTTCTTC. Its protein is CASSLTSREQFF.

As DNA, the CDR3 is TGTGCCAGCAGCCAAGACCACCAAGAGACCCAGTACTTC. This translates into CASSQDHQETQYF. V and J are TRBV4-2 and TRBJ2-5; D remains unclear. The CDR3 is made up of 13 amino acids. V lost 0 bases, J lost 0 bases, and 2 bases lay in between. Germline CDR1 and CDR2: LGHNA and YNFKEQ.

The chain is built from TRBV4-1 and TRBJ2-3, with D perhaps matching TRBD2 (5 bases). The germline V gene has CDR1 MGHRA and CDR2 YSYEKL. CDR3 length: 13 residues. V was clipped by 7 bases and J by 3 bases, with 11 bases between them. CDR3 nucleotide sequence: TGCGCCAGCACGGAGAGAGGGACAGATACGCAGTATTTT. Its translation is CASTERGTDTQYF.

CDR3 amino acids: CASSLVSGSYEQYF. The CDR3 region has the DNA TGTGCCAGCAGTTTAGTATCCGGTTCCTACGAGCAGTACTTC. J is TRBJ2-7 and V is TRBV28; D is uncertain. The CDR3 covers 14 residues. Trimming removed 2 bases at V and 1 base at J, with 9 bases between. Looked up from germline, CDR1 is MDHEN and CDR2 is SYDVKM.

The CDR3 DNA reads as TGTGCCACCACGGCGCAGCGGTTAAATGAGCAGTTCTTC. As protein: CATTAQRLNEQFF. The chain uses TRBV2 and TRBJ2-1; possibly TRBD2 for D (5 bases). Trimming pared 10 bases from V and 7 bases from J, leaving 17 bases between. The CDR3 runs to 13 residues. Germline assignment: CDR1 SNHLY and CDR2 FYNNEI.

The chain carries TRBV20-1 and TRBJ2-1; 7 positions agree with TRBD2. V trimming: 3 bases; J trimming: 4 bases; junction bases outside the gene matches: 6. Germline CDR1 is DFQATT and CDR2 is SNEGSKA (reference sequence). There are 14 residues in the CDR3. This CDR3 reads CSASRASGYNEQFF. The CDR3 DNA follows: TGCAGTGCTAGTCGGGCTAGCGGATACAATGAGCAGTTCTTC.

This chain joins TRBV5-1 and TRBJ2-1; D gene uncertain. This CDR3 spans 13 amino acids. V dropped 4 bases and J dropped 7 bases, with 12 bases sitting between them. Germline V CDR1 and CDR2: SGHRS, YFSETQ. CDR3 sequence: CASSPTVPNEQFF. As DNA, the CDR3 is TGCGCCAGCAGCCCCACCGTCCCAAATGAGCAGTTCTTC.

The gene calls are TRBV19 and TRBJ1-2; D not certain. Germline values: CDR1 LNHDA, CDR2 SQIVND (reference sequence). The CDR3 consists of 12 residues. Trimming took 5 bases from V and 3 from J, leaving 7 bases between them. CDR3 sequence (DNA): TGTGCCAGTAGTCGCTGGGACTATGGCTACACCTTC. Translation gives CASSRWDYGYTF.

This chain joins TRBV19 and TRBJ2-7; 9 nucleotides match TRBD2. The V and J ends lost 3 bases and 5 bases, in that order; junction bases with no gene match: 8. Germline CDR1 LNHDA, CDR2 SQIVND (reference sequence). The CDR3 has 15 residues. The CDR3 DNA follows: TGTGCCAGTAGTATCATTTCGGGGACTAGCAACGAGCAGTACTTC. The encoded protein is CASSIISGTSNEQYF.

The chain is built from TRBV21-1 and TRBJ1-5. TRBV21-1 is reported as a pseudogene. The CDR3 extends over 16 amino acids. CDR3 nucleotides: TGTGCCAGCAGCAGCGACAGGGAGGGAAGCAATCAGCCCCAGCATTTT. Protein product: CASSSDREGSNQPQHF.

This clone was counted once. The chain has TRBV6-5 and TRBJ1-4; D is possibly TRBD1 (5 bases). The ends were cut back, 6 bases at V and 3 bases at J, with 14 bases in the middle. Germline V CDR1 and CDR2: MNHEY, SVGAGI. CDR3 length equals 15 residues. CDR3 sequence: CASSSTGFANEKLFF. The CDR3 DNA sequence: TGTGCCAGCAGCTCTACAGGTTTCGCTAATGAAAAACTGTTTTTT.

The V gene is TRBV12-3 or TRBV12-4, the J gene TRBJ2-7, with a tentative D call TRBD1 (5 bases). Between the trimmed V and J ends, which lost 6 bases and 4 bases, there was a span of 13 bases. This CDR3 comprises 13 residues. The CDR3 DNA follows: TGTGCCAGCAGCCCCTTCCAGGGATACGAGCAGTACTTC. It specifies CASSPFQGYEQYF.

J is TRBJ2-7 and V is TRBV27; 10 bases are a match to TRBD2. CDR3 size: 13 residues. V was clipped by 4 bases and J by 7 bases; unmatched bases: 4. Looked up from germline, CDR1 is MNHEY and CDR2 is SMNVEV (reference sequence). For the CDR3, the DNA is TGTGCCAGCAGTTATCTAGCGGGAGTAGAGCAGTACTTC. Translation gives CASSYLAGVEQYF.

The chain is built from TRBV6-5 and TRBJ2-6; D not certain. The CDR3 loop spans 15 amino acids. V lost 10 bases, J lost 4 bases, and 17 bases lay in between. Germline lookup yields CDR1 MNHEY and CDR2 SVGAGI. This chain's CDR3 is CAIRGGVVGANVLTF. CDR3 DNA sequence: TGTGCCATAAGAGGTGGGGTTGTCGGGGCCAACGTCCTGACTTTC.

The chain joins TRBV11-2 to TRBJ2-5, with D perhaps TRBD1 (5 bases). The germline gives CDR1 SGHAT, CDR2 FQNNGV. The CDR3 spans 13 residues. V shed 4 bases and J shed 2 bases, with 8 bases lying between them. CDR3 sequence: CASSSTEQETQYF. The CDR3 region has the DNA TGTGCCAGCAGCTCGACAGAGCAAGAGACCCAGTACTTC.

This clone was picked up one time. The V gene is TRBV28, the J gene TRBJ2-7, with D perhaps given as TRBD1 or TRBD2 (5 bases each). The CDR3 extends over 12 amino acids. Germline CDR1 reads MDHEN; CDR2 reads SYDVKM. V was trimmed by 5 bases and J by 10 bases, leaving 15 bases between them. The CDR3 DNA is TGTGCCAGCAGTCTCTGGGACGGAATCCAGTACTTC. Its translation: CASSLWDGIQYF.

The rearrangement joins TRBV19 to TRBJ1-5; D might be TRBD1 (5 bases). Germline V lookup: CDR1 LNHDA, CDR2 SQIVND (reference sequence). Trimming removed 7 bases at V and 0 bases at J, with 25 bases between. This CDR3 region has 19 residues. The CDR3 DNA sequence: TGTGCCAGTATAAAGTCCTCAACAGGTACTAGCTATAGCAATCAGCCCCAGCATTTT. Its protein product is CASIKSSTGTSYSNQPQHF.

The rearrangement uses TRBV15 and TRBJ1-2; the D is unclear. Trimming removed 0 bases at V and 2 bases at J, with 10 bases between. Germline V gene sequence: CDR1 LNHNV, CDR2 YYDKDF (reference sequence). The CDR3 runs 15 residues. CDR3 protein: CATSRDFASNYGYTF. The CDR3 DNA reads TGTGCCACCAGCAGAGATTTCGCGTCCAACTATGGCTACACCTTC.

This clone was seen a single time. The chain carries TRBV10-3 and TRBJ2-1; 9 nucleotides agree with TRBD2. Germline-derived CDR1 and CDR2 are ENHRY and SYGVKD. The CDR3 has 16 residues. V lost 2 bases, J lost 12 bases, and 14 bases stayed unmatched. The CDR3 region is CAISETLAGQGGSQFF. As DNA, the CDR3 is TGTGCCATCAGTGAGACCCTAGCGGGGCAGGGGGGATCGCAGTTCTTC.

CDR3 nucleotides: TGTGCCAGTTGCTTAAGGGGAGGGACTGAAGCTTTCTTT. Translation: CASCLRGGTEAFF. This chain joins TRBV6-5 and TRBJ1-1; D is possibly TRBD1 (5 bases). V shed 9 bases and J shed 5 bases, with 16 bases lying between them. This CDR3 spans 13 amino acids. CDR1 MNHEY and CDR2 SVGAGI come from the germline V gene.

The rearrangement links TRBV27 to TRBJ1-1; 9 bases fit TRBD1. This CDR3 comprises 14 residues. V dropped 4 bases and J dropped 4; count of bases not matched to a gene: 4. Germline assignment: CDR1 MNHEY and CDR2 SMNVEV (reference sequence). In DNA form, the CDR3 reads TGTGCCAGCAGTTGGGGACAGGGATTCACTGAAGCTTTCTTT. It translates to CASSWGQGFTEAFF.

The J gene is TRBJ2-1, the V gene TRBV6-5; 11 bases agree with TRBD2. Looked up from germline, CDR1 is MNHEY and CDR2 is SVGAGI. CDR3 length: 15 residues. V gave up 3 bases and J gave up 6 bases; unmatched junction bases: 4. CDR3 sequence reads: CASSYIAGGFNEQFF. The CDR3 nucleotides read TGTGCCAGCAGTTATATAGCGGGAGGGTTCAATGAGCAGTTCTTC.

The chain couples TRBV18 to TRBJ2-1, with TRBD2 matching over 8 bases. The CDR3 loop spans 17 amino acids. The germline V gene encodes CDR1 KGHSH and CDR2 LQKENI. V shed 4 bases, J shed 3 bases, and the junction held 11 bases outside the gene matches. The CDR3 bases are TGTGCCAGCTCACGGTCTTTTAGCGGGACTGGCTACAATGAGCAGTTCTTC. Amino acid sequence: CASSRSFSGTGYNEQFF.

The chain combines TRBV3-1 (or the pseudogene TRBV3-2) with TRBJ2-7; the D call may be TRBD1 or TRBD2 (5 bases each). The CDR3 runs 14 residues. Germline lookup yields CDR1 LGHDT and CDR2 YNNKEL (reference sequence). V lost 4 bases, J lost 6 bases, and 16 bases lay in between. The CDR3 loop is CASSLTGTLGEQYF. The CDR3 coding sequence is TGTGCCAGCAGCCTAACCGGGACCCTGGGCGAGCAGTACTTC.

The chain has TRBV7-6 and TRBJ2-7, with TRBD2 as a possible D gene (6 bases). CDR3 length equals 15 residues. The V end lost 4 bases, the J end lost 3 bases, and 16 bases lay between the germline ends. CDR1 and CDR2 (germline): SGHVS, FNYEAQ. The CDR3 region is CASSSIAGIGYEQYF. The CDR3 DNA follows: TGTGCCAGCAGCTCCATTGCGGGGATCGGCTACGAGCAGTACTTC.

Turning to this clone: An end of the junction does not agree with germline; a read error may underlie this. The J gene is TRBJ2-7, the V gene TRBV27; the match to TRBD2 covers 10 bases. The germline V gene encodes CDR1 MNHEY and CDR2 SMNVEV (reference sequence). This CDR3 contains 15 residues. CDR3 nucleotides: TGTGCCAGCAGTCTATCAAGCGGGAGGGTACACGAGCAGTACTTC. Its protein product is CASSLSSGRVHEQYF.

This clone was seen more than once but under ten times. This sequence joins TRBV4-2 and TRBJ1-4; D is possibly TRBD1 (5 bases). CDR1 and CDR2 (germline): LGHNA, YNFKEQ. V lost 0 bases to trimming and J lost 11 bases, with 13 bases between them. The CDR3 extends over 14 amino acids. The CDR3: CASSQDRGDVKLFF. The CDR3 bases are TGTGCCAGCAGCCAAGATCGAGGGGACGTGAAACTGTTTTTT.